This TCR beta chain was sequenced during a study of T cell changes during pregnancy in multiple sclerosis (dated by TCRdb to the late 2010s). The study in broad terms: The study looked at changes in the T cell repertoire across pregnancy in women with multiple sclerosis.

In regard to this clone: Its antigen is still unknown. One base away there is no much larger clone; base qualities are not given.

Libraries were constructed by the immunoSEQ multiplex PCR assay. Held by TCRdb, this immuneACCESS table contains in-frame sequences only and omits some clones. Under half of the omission traces to an unresolved V gene where checked; the cause of the rest is unknown. Counted in this sample were roughly 38,000 clones; roughly 85% of them appeared once. Clones ranked in the top ten supply less than 1.5% of the sample. Sequencing used CD4+ T cells from peripheral blood mononuclear cells, obtained before pregnancy. The TCR originated in a female donor with multiple sclerosis, enrolled in a pregnancy study.

Here is the DNA: TGTGCCAGCGGTAGACAAAGCTCTGGGGCCAACGTCCTGACTTTC. This gives the protein CASGRQSSGANVLTF. The chain links TRBV27 with TRBJ2-6; the D gene assignment is ambiguous. The V end loses 8 bases and the J end loses 0 bases, and a stretch of 11 bases separates them. CDR1 and CDR2 are read off the germline V gene (reference sequence) as MNHEY and SMNVEV. The CDR3 contains 15 residues, cysteine and phenylalanine counted. Just CDR3 DNA is preserved here, 45 bases in frame from base 1.